The sequence of this T cell receptor (beta chain) was determined in a study of cytomegalovirus exposure and HLA in healthy donors. Study background: From donors who were HLA-typed, an early data release held approximately 84 million unique TCRs. General study points: Available immune exposure information was restricted to CMV serostatus only.

The PCR was carried out with 60 Vbeta primers and 13 Jbeta primers. Sequencing used immunoSEQ multiplex PCR; TCRdb keeps in-frame clones, though not all of them. Among around 130,000 clones, 75% to 85% were seen once, and the ten largest hold just over 2.5%. On this clone: Its antigen is not known.

Trimming removed 8 bases from V and 5 bases from J; junction bases left unmatched: 5. The CDR3 loop spans 13 amino acids. The germline gives CDR1 MNHEY, CDR2 SMNVEV (reference sequence). V gene TRBV27 combines with J gene TRBJ1-2, with TRBD1 identical over 10 bases. Sequencing used PBMCs. This clonotype was sampled from a man aged 25-45 years in good health and CMV-seronegative. CDR3 region: CASRDRGLYGYTF. The DNA of the CDR3 is TGTGCCAGCCGAGACAGGGGGCTATATGGCTACACCTTC.